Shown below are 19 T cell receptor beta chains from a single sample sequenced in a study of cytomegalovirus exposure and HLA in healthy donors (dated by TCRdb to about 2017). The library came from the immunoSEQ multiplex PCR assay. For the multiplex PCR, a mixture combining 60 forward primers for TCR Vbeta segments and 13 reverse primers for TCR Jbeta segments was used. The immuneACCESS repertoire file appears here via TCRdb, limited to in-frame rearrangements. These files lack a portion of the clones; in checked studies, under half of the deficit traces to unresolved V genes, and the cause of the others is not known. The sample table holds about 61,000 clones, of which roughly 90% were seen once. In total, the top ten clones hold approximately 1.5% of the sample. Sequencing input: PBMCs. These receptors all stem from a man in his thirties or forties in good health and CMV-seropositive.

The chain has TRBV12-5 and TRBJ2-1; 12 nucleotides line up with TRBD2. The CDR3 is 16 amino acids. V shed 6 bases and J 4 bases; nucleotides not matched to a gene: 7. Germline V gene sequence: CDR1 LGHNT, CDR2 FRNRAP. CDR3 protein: CASGIGLAGPYNEQFF. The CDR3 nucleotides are TGTGCTAGTGGCATAGGACTAGCGGGACCATACAATGAGCAGTTCTTC. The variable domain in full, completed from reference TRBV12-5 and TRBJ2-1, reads DARVTQTPRHKVTEMGQEVTMRCQPILGHNTVFWYRQTMMQGLELLAYFRNRAPLDDSGMPKDRFSAEMPDATLATLKIQPSEPRDSAVYFCASGIGLAGPYNEQFFGPGTRLTVL.

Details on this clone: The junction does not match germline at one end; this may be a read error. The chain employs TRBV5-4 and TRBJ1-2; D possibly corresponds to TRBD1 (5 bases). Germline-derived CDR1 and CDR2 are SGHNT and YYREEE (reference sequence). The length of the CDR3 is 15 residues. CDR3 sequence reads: CASSQEIQGNYGYTF. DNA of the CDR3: TGCGCCAGCAGCCAGGAAATTCAGGGAAACTATGGCTACACCTTC. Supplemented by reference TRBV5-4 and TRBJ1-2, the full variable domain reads ETGVTQSPTHLIKTRGQQVTLRCSSQSGHNTVSWYQQALGQGPQFIFQYYREEENGRGNFPPRFSGLQFPNYSSELNVNALELDDSALYLCASSQEIQGNYGYTFGSGTRLTVV.

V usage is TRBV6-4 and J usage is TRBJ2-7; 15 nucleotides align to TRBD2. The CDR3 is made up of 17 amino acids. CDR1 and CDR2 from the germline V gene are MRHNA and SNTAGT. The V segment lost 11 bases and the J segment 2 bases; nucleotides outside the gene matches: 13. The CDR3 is CARRRPGLAGGPYEQYF. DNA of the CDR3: TGTGCCCGACGGAGACCGGGACTAGCGGGAGGCCCCTACGAGCAGTACTTC.

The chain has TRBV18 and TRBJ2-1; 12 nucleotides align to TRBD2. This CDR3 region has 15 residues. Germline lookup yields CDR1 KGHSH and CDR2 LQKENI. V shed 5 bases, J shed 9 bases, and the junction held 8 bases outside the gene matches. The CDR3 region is CASSVGLAGKFEQFF. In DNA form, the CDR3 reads TGTGCCAGCTCAGTCGGACTAGCGGGAAAGTTTGAGCAGTTCTTC.

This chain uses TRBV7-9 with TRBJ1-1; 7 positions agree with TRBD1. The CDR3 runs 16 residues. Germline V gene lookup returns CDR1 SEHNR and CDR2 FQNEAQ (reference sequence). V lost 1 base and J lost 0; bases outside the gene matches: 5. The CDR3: CASSLEGGLMNTEAFF. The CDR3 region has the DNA TGTGCCAGCAGCTTAGAAGGGGGCCTAATGAACACTGAAGCTTTCTTT.

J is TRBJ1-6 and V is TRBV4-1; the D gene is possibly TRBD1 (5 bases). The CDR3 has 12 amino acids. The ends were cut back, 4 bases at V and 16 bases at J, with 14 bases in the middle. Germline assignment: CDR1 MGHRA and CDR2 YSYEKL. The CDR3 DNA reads TGCGCCAGCAGCCCGAACGGGGGAGATCTCCACTTT. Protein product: CASSPNGGDLHF.

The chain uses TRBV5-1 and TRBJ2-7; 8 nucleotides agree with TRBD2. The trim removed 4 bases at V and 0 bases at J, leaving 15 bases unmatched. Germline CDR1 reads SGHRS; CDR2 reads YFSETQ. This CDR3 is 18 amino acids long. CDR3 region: CASSPRGLGLAGSYEQYF. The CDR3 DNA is TGCGCCAGCAGCCCCAGGGGCCTAGGGCTAGCGGGCTCCTACGAGCAGTACTTC.

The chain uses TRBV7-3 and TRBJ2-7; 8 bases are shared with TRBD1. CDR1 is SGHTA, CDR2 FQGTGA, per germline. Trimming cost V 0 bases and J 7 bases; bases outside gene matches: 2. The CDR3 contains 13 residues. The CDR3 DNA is TGTGCCAGCAGCTTAACGGACAGGGAAGAGCAGTACTTC. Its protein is CASSLTDREEQYF.

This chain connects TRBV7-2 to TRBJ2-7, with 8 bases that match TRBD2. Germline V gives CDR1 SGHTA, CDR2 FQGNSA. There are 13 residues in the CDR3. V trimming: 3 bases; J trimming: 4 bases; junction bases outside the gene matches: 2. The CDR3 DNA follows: TGTGCCAGCAGCTTCGGACTAGCTTACGAGCAGTACTTC. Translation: CASSFGLAYEQYF.

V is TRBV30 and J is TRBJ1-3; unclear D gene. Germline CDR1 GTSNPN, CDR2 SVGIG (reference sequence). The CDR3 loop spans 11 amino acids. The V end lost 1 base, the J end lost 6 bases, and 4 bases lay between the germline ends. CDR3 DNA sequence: TGTGCCTGGAGTGGAGTAAACACCATATATTTT. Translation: CAWSGVNTIYF.

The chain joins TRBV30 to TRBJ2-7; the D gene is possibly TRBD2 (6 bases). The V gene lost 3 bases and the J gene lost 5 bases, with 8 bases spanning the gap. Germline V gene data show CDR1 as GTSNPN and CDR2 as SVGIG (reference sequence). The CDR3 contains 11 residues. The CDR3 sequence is CAWSTGDEQYF. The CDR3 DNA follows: TGTGCCTGGAGCACGGGGGACGAGCAGTACTTC.

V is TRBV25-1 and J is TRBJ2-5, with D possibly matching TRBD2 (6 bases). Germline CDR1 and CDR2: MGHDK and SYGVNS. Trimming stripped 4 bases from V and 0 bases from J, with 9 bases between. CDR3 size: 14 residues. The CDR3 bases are TGTGCCAGCAGTGTTGGGGACTACCAAGAGACCCAGTACTTC. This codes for CASSVGDYQETQYF.

CDR3: CSANRGEKLFF. CDR3 sequence (DNA): TGCAGTGCTAACAGGGGTGAAAAACTGTTTTTT. The genes are TRBV20-1 and TRBJ1-4; 7 nucleotides agree with TRBD1. This CDR3 region has 11 residues. CDR1 DFQATT and CDR2 SNEGSKA come from the germline V gene (reference sequence). J was trimmed by 7 bases and V by 4 bases; bases with no gene match: 0.

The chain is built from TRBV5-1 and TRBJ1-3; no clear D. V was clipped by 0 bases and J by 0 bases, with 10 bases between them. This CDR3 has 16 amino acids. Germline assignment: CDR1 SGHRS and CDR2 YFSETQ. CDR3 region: CASSLGATVSGNTIYF. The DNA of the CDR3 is TGCGCCAGCAGCTTGGGGGCAACCGTCTCTGGAAACACCATATATTTT.

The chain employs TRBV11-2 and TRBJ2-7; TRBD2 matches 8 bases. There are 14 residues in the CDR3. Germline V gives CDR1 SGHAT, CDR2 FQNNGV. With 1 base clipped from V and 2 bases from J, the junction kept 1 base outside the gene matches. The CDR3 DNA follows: TGTGCCAGCAGCTTAGCCGGGAGGGCCTACGAGCAGTACTTC. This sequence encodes CASSLAGRAYEQYF.

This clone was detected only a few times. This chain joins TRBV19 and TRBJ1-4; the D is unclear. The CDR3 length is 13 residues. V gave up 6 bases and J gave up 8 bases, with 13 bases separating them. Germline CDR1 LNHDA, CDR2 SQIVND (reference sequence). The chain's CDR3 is CASRELAGEKLFF. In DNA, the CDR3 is TGTGCCAGTAGGGAGTTGGCGGGGGAAAAACTGTTTTTT.

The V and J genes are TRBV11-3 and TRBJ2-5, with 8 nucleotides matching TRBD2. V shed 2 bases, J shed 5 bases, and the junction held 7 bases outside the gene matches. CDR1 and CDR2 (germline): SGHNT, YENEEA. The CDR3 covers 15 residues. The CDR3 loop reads CASSLIAGGRETQYF. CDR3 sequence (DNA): TGTGCCAGCAGCTTAATTGCGGGGGGCCGGGAGACCCAGTACTTC. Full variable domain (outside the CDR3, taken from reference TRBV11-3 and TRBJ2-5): EAGVVQSPRYKIIEKKQPVAFWCNPISGHNTLYWYLQNLGQGPELLIRYENEEAVDDSQLPKDRFSAERLKGVDSTLKIQPAELGDSAVYLCASSLIAGGRETQYFGPGTRLLVL.

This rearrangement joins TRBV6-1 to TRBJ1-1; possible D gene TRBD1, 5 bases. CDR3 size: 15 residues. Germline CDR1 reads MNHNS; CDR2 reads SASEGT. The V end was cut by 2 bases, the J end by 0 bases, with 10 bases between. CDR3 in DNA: TGTGCCAGCAGTGAAAGCAGGGTAATGAACACTGAAGCTTTCTTT. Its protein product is CASSESRVMNTEAFF.

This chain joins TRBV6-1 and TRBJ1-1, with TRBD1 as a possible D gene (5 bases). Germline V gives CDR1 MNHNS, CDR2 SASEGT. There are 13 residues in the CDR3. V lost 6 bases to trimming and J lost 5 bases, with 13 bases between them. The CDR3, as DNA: TGTGCCAGCAGCCCAGGGATGGGAACTGAAGCTTTCTTT. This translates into CASSPGMGTEAFF.